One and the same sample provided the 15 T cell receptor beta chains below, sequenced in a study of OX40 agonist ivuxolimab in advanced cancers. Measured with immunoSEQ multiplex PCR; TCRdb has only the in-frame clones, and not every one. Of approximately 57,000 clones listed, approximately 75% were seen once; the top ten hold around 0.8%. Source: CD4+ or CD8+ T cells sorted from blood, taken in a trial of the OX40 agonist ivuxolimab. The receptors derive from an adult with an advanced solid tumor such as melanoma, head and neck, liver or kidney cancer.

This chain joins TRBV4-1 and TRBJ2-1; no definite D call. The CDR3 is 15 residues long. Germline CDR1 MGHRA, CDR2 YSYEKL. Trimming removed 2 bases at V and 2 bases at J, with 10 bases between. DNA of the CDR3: TGCGCCAGCAGCCAACCCGACACCCCCTACAATGAGCAGTTCTTC. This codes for CASSQPDTPYNEQFF.

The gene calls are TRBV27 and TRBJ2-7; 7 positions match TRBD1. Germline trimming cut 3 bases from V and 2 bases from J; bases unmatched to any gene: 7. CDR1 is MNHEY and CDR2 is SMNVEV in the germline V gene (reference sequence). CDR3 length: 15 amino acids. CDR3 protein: CASSFQGTDPYEQYF. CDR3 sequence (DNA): TGTGCCAGCAGTTTCCAAGGGACAGACCCCTACGAGCAGTACTTC.

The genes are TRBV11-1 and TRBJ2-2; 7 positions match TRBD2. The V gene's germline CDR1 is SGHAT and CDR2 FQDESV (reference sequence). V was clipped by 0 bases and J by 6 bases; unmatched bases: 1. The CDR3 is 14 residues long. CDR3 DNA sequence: TGTGCCAGCAGCTTAGCACGGGGGGCCGGGGAGCTGTTTTTT. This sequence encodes CASSLARGAGELFF.

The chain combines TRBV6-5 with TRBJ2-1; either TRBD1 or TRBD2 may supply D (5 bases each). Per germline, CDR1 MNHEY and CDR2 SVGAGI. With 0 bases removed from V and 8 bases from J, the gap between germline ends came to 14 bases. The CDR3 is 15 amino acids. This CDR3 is CASSYSRGLGHEQFF. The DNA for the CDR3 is TGTGCCAGCAGTTACTCGAGGGGCCTGGGTCATGAGCAGTTCTTC.

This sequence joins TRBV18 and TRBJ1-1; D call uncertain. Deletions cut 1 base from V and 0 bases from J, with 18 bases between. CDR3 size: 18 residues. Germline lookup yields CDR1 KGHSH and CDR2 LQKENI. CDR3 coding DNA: TGTGCCAGCTCACCACAAGCCCTGGGGATTAGTATGAACACTGAAGCTTTCTTT. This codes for CASSPQALGISMNTEAFF.

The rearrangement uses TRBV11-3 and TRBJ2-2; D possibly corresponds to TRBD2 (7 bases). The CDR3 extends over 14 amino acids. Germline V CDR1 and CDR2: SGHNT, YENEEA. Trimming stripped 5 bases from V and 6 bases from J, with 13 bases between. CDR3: CASSQSGGPGELFF. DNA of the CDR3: TGTGCCAGCAGCCAATCCGGGGGGCCCGGGGAGCTGTTTTTT.

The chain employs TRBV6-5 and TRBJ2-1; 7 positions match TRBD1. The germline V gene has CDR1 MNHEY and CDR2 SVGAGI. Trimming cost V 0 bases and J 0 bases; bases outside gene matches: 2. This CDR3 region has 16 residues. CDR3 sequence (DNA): TGTGCCAGCAGTTACTCAGGACAGGTCTCCTACAATGAGCAGTTCTTC. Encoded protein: CASSYSGQVSYNEQFF.

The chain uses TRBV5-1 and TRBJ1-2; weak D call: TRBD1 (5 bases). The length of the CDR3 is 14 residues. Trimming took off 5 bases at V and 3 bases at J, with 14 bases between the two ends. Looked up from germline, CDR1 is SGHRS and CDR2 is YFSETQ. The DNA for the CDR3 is TGCGCCAGCAGTGACGGGGCCGGGGACTATGGCTACACCTTC. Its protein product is CASSDGAGDYGYTF.

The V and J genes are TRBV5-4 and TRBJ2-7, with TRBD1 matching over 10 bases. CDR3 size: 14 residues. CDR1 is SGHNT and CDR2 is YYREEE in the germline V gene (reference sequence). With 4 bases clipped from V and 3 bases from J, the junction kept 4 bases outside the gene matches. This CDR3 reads CASSRRDRGYEQYF. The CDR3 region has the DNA TGTGCCAGCAGCCGTCGGGACAGGGGCTACGAGCAGTACTTC.

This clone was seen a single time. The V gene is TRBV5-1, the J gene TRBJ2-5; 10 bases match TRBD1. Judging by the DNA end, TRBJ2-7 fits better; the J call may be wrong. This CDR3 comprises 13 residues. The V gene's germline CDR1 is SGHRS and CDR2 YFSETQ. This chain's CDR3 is CASSGTGVYEQYF. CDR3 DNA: TGCGCCAGCAGTGGGACAGGGGTCTACGAGCAGTACTTC.

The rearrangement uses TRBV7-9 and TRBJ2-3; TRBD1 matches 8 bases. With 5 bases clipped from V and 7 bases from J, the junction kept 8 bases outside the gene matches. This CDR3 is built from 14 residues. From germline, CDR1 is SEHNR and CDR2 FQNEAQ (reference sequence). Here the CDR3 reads CASSPGQGRYTQYF. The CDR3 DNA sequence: TGTGCCAGCAGCCCCGGACAGGGAAGGTATACGCAGTATTTT. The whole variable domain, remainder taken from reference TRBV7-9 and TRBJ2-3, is DTGVSQNPRHKITKRGQNVTFRCDPISEHNRLYWYRQTLGQGPEFLTYFQNEAQLEKSRLLSDRFSAERPKGSFSTLEIQRTEQGDSAMYLCASSPGQGRYTQYFGPGTRLTVL.

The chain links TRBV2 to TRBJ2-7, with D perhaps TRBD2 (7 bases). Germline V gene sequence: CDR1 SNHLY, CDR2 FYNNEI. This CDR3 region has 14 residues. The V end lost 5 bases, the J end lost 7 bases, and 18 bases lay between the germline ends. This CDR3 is CASSPRGGQREQYF. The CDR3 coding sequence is TGTGCCAGCAGTCCAAGGGGGGGGCAGAGGGAGCAGTACTTC.

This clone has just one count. CDR3 coding DNA: TGTGCCACCAGCGGGGACGGACAGGGGGTTCGGGACGAGCAGTACTTC. Encoded protein: CATSGDGQGVRDEQYF. The J gene is TRBJ2-7, the V gene TRBV15, with 10 bases lining up with TRBD1. Trimming took 5 bases from V and 5 from J; bases not matched to a gene: 12. Germline V gene sequence: CDR1 LNHNV, CDR2 YYDKDF (reference sequence). This CDR3 has 16 residues.

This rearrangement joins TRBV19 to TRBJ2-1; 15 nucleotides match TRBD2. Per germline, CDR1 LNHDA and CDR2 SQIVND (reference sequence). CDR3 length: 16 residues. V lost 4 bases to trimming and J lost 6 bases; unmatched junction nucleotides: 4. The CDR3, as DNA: TGTGCCAGTAGTAGGCCGGGACTAGCGGGGGGCAATGAGCAGTTCTTC. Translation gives CASSRPGLAGGNEQFF.

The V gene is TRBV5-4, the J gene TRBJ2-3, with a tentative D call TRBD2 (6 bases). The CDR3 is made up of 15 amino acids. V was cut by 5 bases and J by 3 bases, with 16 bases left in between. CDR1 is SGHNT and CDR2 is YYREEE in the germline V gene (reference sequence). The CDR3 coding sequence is TGTGCCAGCAGGGCCGCGGGAAGGGCGACAGATACGCAGTATTTT. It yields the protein CASRAAGRATDTQYF.